Listed below are T cell receptor beta chains from one sample, sequenced in a study of blood T cell repertoires in COVID-19. The assay was immunoSEQ multiplex PCR, and TCRdb's table has in-frame clones only and misses some. The sample lists about 440,000 clones, around 88% seen once, with 10% to 15% in the top ten. The material sequenced was peripheral blood. The receptor set was obtained from a woman aged 45-59 years with COVID-19, enrolled during active disease. Both conserved end residues are part of each CDR3. Clone size appears in some rows only: once, few, many, or a class for an expanded clone.

cdr3_length	v_call	j_call	clone_size	cdr3_aa
13	TRBV19	TRBJ1-2	-	CASNPFRGPGYTF
14	TRBV6-5	TRBJ2-7	-	CASSFYRGPYEQYF
16	TRBV29-1	TRBJ2-7	once	CSVGARLAGEAYEQYF
14	TRBV30	TRBJ2-7	-	CAWKVTGILDEQYF
13	TRBV7-9	TRBJ2-7	-	CASSDTGYHEQYF
15	TRBV2	TRBJ2-2	once	CASTSRLAGGGELFF
13	TRBV30	TRBJ1-6	-	CAWQNGPYSPLHF
13	TRBV9	TRBJ1-2	-	CASSVAGENIYTF
13	TRBV28	TRBJ1-2	few	CASSLGRGYGYTF
16	TRBV6-1	TRBJ2-3	-	CASSEAASGGTDTQYF
15	TRBV2	TRBJ2-3	once	CASSLNSGGPDTQYF
12	TRBV9	TRBJ2-5	-	CASSVNQETQYF
15	TRBV5-1	TRBJ2-1	once	CASSPGTSGANEQFF
15	TRBV6-6	TRBJ2-2	-	CASSPRGGETGELFF
15	TRBV6-2/TRBV6-3	TRBJ2-5	-	CASSDPTGAGETQYF
13	TRBV19	TRBJ1-1	-	CASRTGGNTEAFF
15	TRBV5-6	TRBJ1-5	-	CASSFGQNGVQPQHF
14	TRBV27	TRBJ2-7	-	CASSYSGGALEQYF
15	TRBV6-5	TRBJ1-1	-	CASRPDRVGNTEAFF
15	TRBV19	TRBJ1-1	once	CASSTLRPRNTEAFF
16	TRBV18	TRBJ2-3	-	CASSPRQTGTTDTQYF
15	TRBV7-2	TRBJ1-2	-	CASSLVATGDDGYTF
16	TRBV5-8	TRBJ1-2	-	CASSLVGRGAPYGYTF
15	TRBV6-6	TRBJ1-2	-	CASSRMDRSGYGYTF
14	TRBV14	TRBJ1-1	-	CASSPQGGYTEAFF
15	TRBV6-1	TRBJ1-6	once	CASSEWTSPPPPLHF
16	TRBV21-1	TRBJ1-2	-	CASTPKEGAHYYGYTF
15	TRBV28	TRBJ2-2	once	CASSSGTGTSGELFF
12	TRBV10-3	TRBJ1-4	-	CATKDINEKLFF
15	TRBV19	TRBJ2-1	-	CASTPIAGGPGEQFF
13	TRBV25-1	TRBJ1-5	-	CASRGGQGGPQHF
11	TRBV20-1	TRBJ1-2	-	CSARVGSGYTF
16	TRBV13	TRBJ2-7	-	CASSLSLTGPGGEQYF
15	TRBV5-1	TRBJ2-7	few	CASSLASAGIYEQYF
14	TRBV7-9	TRBJ2-7	once	CASSLAGPAGEQYF
14	TRBV6-5	TRBJ1-1	-	CASATGELGTEAFF
16	TRBV3-1/TRBV3-2	TRBJ2-3	once	CASSPGLAGVTDTQYF
14	TRBV9	TRBJ1-3	-	CASSVGVSGNTIYF
17	TRBV9	TRBJ2-5	-	CASSGKPGHRHQETQYF
15	TRBV27	TRBJ1-1	-	CASSLQPVGNTEAFF
16	TRBV30	TRBJ1-5	-	CAWSHRQRYSNQPQHF
15	TRBV6-5	TRBJ2-5	-	CASGRASRGQETQYF
15	TRBV18	TRBJ2-2	-	CASSPFGQTTGELFF